This TCR beta chain appears in the sequencing data of a study of cytomegalovirus exposure and HLA in healthy donors. Measured with immunoSEQ multiplex PCR; TCRdb has only the in-frame clones, and not every one. This table holds about 120,000 clones, approximately 87% found once. Study-wide findings and caveats: A list of more than 150 TCR beta chains associated with cytomegalovirus was given.

A remark on this clone: Its target is unknown.

The CDR3 is made up of 14 amino acids. Germline CDR1 and CDR2: SGHRS and YFSETQ. Deletions cut 4 bases from V and 9 bases from J, with 14 bases between. The clonotype comes from a woman between 18 and 29 years old in good health and CMV-seropositive. The sequenced material came from PBMCs. The chain couples TRBV5-1 to TRBJ1-6; D is uncertain. The CDR3 DNA follows: TGCGCCAGCAGCACTGGAGGAGATCTTTCACCCCTCCACTTT. Its translation: CASSTGGDLSPLHF.